This T cell receptor beta chain was documented in a study of blood T cell repertoires in COVID-19. Overall study context: Some COVID-19 samples were acute and others convalescent; all came from the United States, Italy and Spain.

Clones were read by immunoSEQ multiplex PCR, and TCRdb kept only the in-frame ones, dropping some. This sample yields approximately 240,000 clones, of which approximately 83% are seen a single time; about 2.9% belongs to the top ten. The TCR originated in a woman in her 30s who had recovered from COVID-19. Sequences were obtained from peripheral blood.

The DNA for the CDR3 is TGTGCCAGCAGTAGCGGGAACTACAATGAGCAGTTCTTC. Translation: CASSSGNYNEQFF. The V call is TRBV12-3 or TRBV12-4, the J call TRBJ2-1; 7 nucleotides match TRBD2. The CDR3 is 13 residues long. V lost 5 bases to trimming and J lost 3 bases; unmatched junction nucleotides: 1.